This TCR beta chain was captured in a study of graft-versus-host responses after intestinal transplantation. Background on the study: Tacrolimus plus steroids were given to all recipients for roughly three years, preceded by anti-thymocyte globulin induction. Study-wide results and caveats: The recipient marrow held GvH clones, and some of them showed up first in ileum or blood. Early post-transplant HvG declines showed an association with peak circulating GvH clone levels. Within the allografts of patients who had graft-donor T cell macrochimerism, graft-versus-host to host-versus-graft clonal ratios were high.

Generated by immunoSEQ multiplex PCR, the TCRdb table keeps only in-frame clones and is missing some. This repertoire shows under 150,000 clones, 90% found once; its top ten account for about 0.18%. On this clone itself: Its matching antigen is unknown.

CDR1 and CDR2 (germline): SQVTM, ANQGSEA. CDR3 length: 14 residues. With V trimmed by 3 bases and J by 8 bases, 11 bases remained unmatched. The V call is TRBV29-1, the J call TRBJ1-2; 8 nucleotides agree with TRBD1. The source was unstimulated CD4+ T cells sorted from spleen or lymph node cells, collected before intestinal transplant. The receptor's source is a human donor who received an intestinal transplant. Here the CDR3 DNA reads TGCAGCGTTGACTGGACAGGGCCCGGTGGGGGCTACACCTTC. Protein sequence: CSVDWTGPGGGYTF.